This TCR beta chain was sequenced in a study of human CD4 T cells and Enterobacteriaceae. General study findings and limits: Matching to same-donor CFSE-low cultures alone inferred ex vivo clonotype reactivity.

The V end lost 0 bases, the J end lost 1 base, and 8 bases lay between the germline ends. The CDR3 covers 14 residues. In germline, CDR1 is GTSNPN, CDR2 SVGIG (reference sequence). Libraries were prepared by immunoSEQ multiplex PCR; TCRdb keeps only in-frame clonotypes and omits some of them. The sample lists 25,000 to 30,000 clones; approximately 78% were seen once. For this clone: Its antigen is currently unknown.

The memory gate held CD4+ cells that were not CD45RA+CCR7+CD95- naive cells, over 98% pure. Total CD4+ T cells and monocytes came from CD4/CD14 microbead positive selection. Sorted cells lacked CD8+, CD14+, CD16+, CD56+, CD19+ and CD25-bright cells. Sequencing was performed on memory CD4+ T cells from blood. The clonotype was recovered from a human donor in good health. The chain employs TRBV30 and TRBJ2-3; weak D call: TRBD2 (7 bases). The CDR3 here is CAWSVGGGTDTQYF. CDR3 nucleotides: TGTGCCTGGAGTGTAGGGGGGGGCACAGATACGCAGTATTTT.